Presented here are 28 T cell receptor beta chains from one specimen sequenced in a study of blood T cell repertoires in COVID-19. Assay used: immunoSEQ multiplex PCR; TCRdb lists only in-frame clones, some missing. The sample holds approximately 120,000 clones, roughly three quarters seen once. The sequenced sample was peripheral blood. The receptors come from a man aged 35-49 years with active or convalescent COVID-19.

This CDR3 is CASSFGVRSLSTEAFF. Here the CDR3 DNA reads TGCGCCAGCAGCTTCGGGGTCCGAAGCCTTAGCACTGAAGCTTTCTTT. The chain couples TRBV5-1 to TRBJ1-1; no definite D call. This CDR3 is built from 16 residues. The V and J ends lost 2 bases and 4 bases respectively, with 18 bases between them. Germline V lookup: CDR1 SGHRS, CDR2 YFSETQ.

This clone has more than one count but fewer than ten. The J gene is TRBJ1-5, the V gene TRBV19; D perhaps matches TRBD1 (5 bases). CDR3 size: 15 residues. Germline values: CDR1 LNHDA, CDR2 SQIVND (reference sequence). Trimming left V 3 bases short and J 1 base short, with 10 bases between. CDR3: CASSIPRASNQPQHF. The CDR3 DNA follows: TGTGCCAGTAGTATCCCCAGGGCGAGCAATCAGCCCCAGCATTTT.

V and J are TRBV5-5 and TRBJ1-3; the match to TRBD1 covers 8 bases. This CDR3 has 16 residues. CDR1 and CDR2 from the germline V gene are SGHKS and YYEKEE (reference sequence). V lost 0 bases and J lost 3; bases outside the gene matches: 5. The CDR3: CASSLAGQGVGNTIYF. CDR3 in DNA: TGTGCCAGCAGCTTGGCAGGACAGGGAGTTGGAAACACCATATATTTT.

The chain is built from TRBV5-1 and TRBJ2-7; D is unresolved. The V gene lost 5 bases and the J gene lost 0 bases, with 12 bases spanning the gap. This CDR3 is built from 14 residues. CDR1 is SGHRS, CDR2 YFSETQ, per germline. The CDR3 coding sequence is TGCGCCAGCAGACGCACACCATCCTCCTACGAGCAGTACTTC. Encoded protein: CASRRTPSSYEQYF.

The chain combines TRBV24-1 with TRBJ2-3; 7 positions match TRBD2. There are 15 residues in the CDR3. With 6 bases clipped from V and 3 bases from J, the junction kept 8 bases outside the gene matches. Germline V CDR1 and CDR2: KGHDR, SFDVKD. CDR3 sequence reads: CATSLGGGRTDTQYF. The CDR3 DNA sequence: TGTGCCACCAGTCTAGGCGGGGGACGGACAGATACGCAGTATTTT.

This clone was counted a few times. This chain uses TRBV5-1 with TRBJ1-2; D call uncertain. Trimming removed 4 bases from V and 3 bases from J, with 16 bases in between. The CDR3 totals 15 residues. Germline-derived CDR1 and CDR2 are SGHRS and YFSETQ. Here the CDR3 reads CASSDVAALDYGYTF. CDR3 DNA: TGCGCCAGCAGCGACGTCGCAGCTCTAGACTATGGCTACACCTTC.

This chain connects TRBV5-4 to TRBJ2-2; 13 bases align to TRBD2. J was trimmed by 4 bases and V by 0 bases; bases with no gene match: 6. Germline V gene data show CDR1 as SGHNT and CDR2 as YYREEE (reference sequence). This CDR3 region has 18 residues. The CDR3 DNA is TGTGCCAGCAGCTTGGGACTAGCGGGAGGCTTTGGCACCGGGGAGCTGTTTTTT. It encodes CASSLGLAGGFGTGELFF.

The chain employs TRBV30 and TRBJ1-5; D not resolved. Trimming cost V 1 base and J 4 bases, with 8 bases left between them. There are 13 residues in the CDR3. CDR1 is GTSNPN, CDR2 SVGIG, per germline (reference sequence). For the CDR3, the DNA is TGTGCCTGGAGTGATGGTCGGAATCAGCCCCAGCATTTT. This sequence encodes CAWSDGRNQPQHF.

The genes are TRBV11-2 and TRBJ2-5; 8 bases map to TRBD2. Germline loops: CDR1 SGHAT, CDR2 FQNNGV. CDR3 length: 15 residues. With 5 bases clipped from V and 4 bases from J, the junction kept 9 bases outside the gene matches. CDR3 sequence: CASSRPGGKIETQYF. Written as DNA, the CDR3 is TGTGCCAGCAGCCGGCCGGGGGGGAAAATAGAGACCCAGTACTTC.

This CDR3 reads CASSSERDLTDTQYF. The CDR3 coding sequence is TGTGCCAGCAGCAGTGAGCGGGATCTCACAGATACGCAGTATTTT. The chain carries TRBV7-9 and TRBJ2-3, with 7 bases aligning to TRBD2. Trimming cost V 5 bases and J 2 bases; bases outside gene matches: 7. This CDR3 is built from 15 residues. The germline V gene has CDR1 SEHNR and CDR2 FQNEAQ (reference sequence).

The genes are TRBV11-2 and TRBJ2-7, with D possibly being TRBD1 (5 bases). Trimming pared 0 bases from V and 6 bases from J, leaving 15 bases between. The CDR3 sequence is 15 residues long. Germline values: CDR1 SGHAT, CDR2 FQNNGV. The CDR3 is CASSLDPVGAGEQYF. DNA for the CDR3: TGTGCCAGCAGCTTAGACCCAGTAGGGGCTGGCGAGCAGTACTTC.

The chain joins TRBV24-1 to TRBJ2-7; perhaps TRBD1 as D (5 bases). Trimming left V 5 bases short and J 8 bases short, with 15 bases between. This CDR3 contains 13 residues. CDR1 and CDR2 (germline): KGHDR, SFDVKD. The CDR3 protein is CATSVSEWGQQYF. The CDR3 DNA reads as TGTGCCACCAGTGTCTCTGAATGGGGCCAGCAGTACTTC.

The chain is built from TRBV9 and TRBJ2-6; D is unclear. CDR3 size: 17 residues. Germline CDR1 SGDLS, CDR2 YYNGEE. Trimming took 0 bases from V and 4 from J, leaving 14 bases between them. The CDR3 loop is CASSVAPVTSGANVLTF. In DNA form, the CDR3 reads TGTGCCAGCAGCGTAGCTCCGGTTACGTCCGGGGCCAACGTCCTGACTTTC.

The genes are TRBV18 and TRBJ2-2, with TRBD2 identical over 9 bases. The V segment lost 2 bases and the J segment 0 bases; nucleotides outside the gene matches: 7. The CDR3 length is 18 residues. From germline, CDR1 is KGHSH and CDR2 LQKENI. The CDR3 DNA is TGTGCCAGCTCACCATGGCTAGCGGGGCCTCCGAACACCGGGGAGCTGTTTTTT. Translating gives CASSPWLAGPPNTGELFF.

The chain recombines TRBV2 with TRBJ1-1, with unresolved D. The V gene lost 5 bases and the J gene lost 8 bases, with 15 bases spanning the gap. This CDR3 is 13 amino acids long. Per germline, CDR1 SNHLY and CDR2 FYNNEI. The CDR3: CASSLGLGLEAFF. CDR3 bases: TGTGCCAGCAGTCTAGGACTGGGCTTGGAAGCTTTCTTT.

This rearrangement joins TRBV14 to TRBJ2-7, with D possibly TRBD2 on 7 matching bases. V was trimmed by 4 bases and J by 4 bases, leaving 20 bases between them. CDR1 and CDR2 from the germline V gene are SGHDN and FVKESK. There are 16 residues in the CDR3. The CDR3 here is CASSLIRGGRPYEQYF. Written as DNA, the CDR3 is TGTGCCAGCAGCCTCATAAGGGGGGGAAGGCCATACGAGCAGTACTTC.

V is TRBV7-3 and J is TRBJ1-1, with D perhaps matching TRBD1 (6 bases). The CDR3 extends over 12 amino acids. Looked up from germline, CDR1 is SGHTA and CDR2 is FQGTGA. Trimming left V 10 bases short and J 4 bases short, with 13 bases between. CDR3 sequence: CATTWGRTEAFF. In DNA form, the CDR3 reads TGTGCCACTACGTGGGGGCGCACTGAAGCTTTCTTT.

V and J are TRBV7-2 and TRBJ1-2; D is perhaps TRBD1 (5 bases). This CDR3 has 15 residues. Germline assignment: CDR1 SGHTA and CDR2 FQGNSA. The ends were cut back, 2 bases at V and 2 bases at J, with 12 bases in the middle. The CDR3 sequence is CASSLNQGTNYGYTF. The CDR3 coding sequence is TGTGCCAGCAGCTTAAATCAGGGAACGAACTATGGCTACACCTTC.

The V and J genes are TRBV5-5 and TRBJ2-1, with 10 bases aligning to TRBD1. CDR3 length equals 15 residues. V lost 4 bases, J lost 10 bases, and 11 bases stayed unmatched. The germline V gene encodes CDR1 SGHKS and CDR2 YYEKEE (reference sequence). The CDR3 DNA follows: TGTGCCAGCAGCCCCTCGGGACAGGGGTCGCGCGAGCAGTTCTTC. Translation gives CASSPSGQGSREQFF.

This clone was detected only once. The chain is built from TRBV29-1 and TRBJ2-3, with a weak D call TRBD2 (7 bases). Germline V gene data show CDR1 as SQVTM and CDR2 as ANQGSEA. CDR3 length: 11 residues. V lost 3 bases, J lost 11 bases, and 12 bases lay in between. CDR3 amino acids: CSVEGGLMQYF. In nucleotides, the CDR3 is TGCAGCGTTGAGGGGGGGCTGATGCAGTATTTT.

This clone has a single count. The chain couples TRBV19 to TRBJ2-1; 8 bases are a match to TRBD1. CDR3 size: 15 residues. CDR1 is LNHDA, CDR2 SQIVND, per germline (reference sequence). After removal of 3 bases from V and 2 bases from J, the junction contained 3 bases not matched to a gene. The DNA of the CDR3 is TGTGCCAGTAGTATCTACAGGGGGGCCTACAATGAGCAGTTCTTC. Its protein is CASSIYRGAYNEQFF.

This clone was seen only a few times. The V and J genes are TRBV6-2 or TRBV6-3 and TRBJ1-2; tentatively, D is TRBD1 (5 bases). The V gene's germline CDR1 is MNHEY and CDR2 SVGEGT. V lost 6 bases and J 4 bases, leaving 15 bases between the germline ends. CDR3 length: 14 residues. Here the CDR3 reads CASSLTGGSYGYTF. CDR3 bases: TGTGCCAGCAGCTTAACCGGGGGATCCTATGGCTACACCTTC.

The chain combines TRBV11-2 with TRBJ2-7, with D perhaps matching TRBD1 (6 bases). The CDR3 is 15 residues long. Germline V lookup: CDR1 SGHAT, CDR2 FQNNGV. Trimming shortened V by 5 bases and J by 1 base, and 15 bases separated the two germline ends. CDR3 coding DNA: TGTGCCAGCAGCACACCCAGGGGAATTTCCTACGAGCAGTACTTC. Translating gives CASSTPRGISYEQYF.

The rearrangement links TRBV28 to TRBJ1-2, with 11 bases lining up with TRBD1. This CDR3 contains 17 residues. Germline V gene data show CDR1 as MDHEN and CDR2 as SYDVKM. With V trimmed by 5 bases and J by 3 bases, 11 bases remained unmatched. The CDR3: CASSPLAGTGGHYGYTF. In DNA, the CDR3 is TGTGCCAGCAGTCCCTTGGCCGGGACAGGGGGGCACTATGGCTACACCTTC.

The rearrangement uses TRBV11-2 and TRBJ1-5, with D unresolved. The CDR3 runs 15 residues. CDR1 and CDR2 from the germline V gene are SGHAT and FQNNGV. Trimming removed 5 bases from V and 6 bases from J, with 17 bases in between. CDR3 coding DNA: TGTGCCAGCAGCCGAGGCGGGGAAAAGGGTCAGCCCCAGCATTTT. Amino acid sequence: CASSRGGEKGQPQHF.

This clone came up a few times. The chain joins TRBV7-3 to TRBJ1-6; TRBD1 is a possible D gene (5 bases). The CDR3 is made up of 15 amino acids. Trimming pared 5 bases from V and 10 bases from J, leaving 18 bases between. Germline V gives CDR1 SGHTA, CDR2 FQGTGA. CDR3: CASSRKGGGVSPLHF. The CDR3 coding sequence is TGTGCCAGCAGCCGGAAAGGTGGAGGGGTATCACCCCTCCACTTT.

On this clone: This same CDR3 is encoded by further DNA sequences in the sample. The CDR3, as DNA: TGTGCCAGTAGCAAGACAGGGGGAGAGACCCAGTACTTC. Amino acids: CASSKTGGETQYF. V usage is TRBV19 and J usage is TRBJ2-5; 9 positions match TRBD1. CDR1 and CDR2 (germline): LNHDA, SQIVND (reference sequence). The CDR3 is made up of 13 amino acids. V lost 6 bases and J lost 4; bases outside the gene matches: 3.

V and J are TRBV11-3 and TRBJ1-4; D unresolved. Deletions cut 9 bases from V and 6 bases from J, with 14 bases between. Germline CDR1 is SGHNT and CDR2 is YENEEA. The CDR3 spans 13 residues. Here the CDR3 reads CASRAVEDEKLFF. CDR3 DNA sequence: TGTGCCAGTAGAGCCGTAGAAGATGAAAAACTGTTTTTT.